The 29 T cell receptor beta chains listed next were all sequenced from one sample in a study of PD-1 blockade in mismatch repair-deficient tumors. The protocol was immunoSEQ multiplex PCR, while the TCRdb copy is restricted to in-frame clones and leaves out a portion. This sample has about 68,000 clones, with about 72% found just once. Sequenced here: peripheral blood, sampled 2 weeks after starting pembrolizumab. The receptor source for this set is an adult with mismatch repair-deficient cancer.

This sequence joins TRBV5-4 and TRBJ2-1; 9 bases match TRBD2. In germline, CDR1 is SGHNT, CDR2 YYREEE (reference sequence). The CDR3 is 14 residues long. J gave up 4 bases and V 7 bases, and 6 bases lay outside the gene matches. CDR3 region: CASSKTSGYNEQFF. The CDR3 region has the DNA TGTGCCAGCTCCAAGACTAGCGGATACAATGAGCAGTTCTTC.

The chain uses TRBV5-6 and TRBJ2-1; unclear D gene. Germline V lookup: CDR1 SGHDT, CDR2 YYEEEE. The CDR3 has 14 residues. Trimming pared 2 bases from V and 10 bases from J, leaving 16 bases between. CDR3 nucleotide sequence: TGTGCCAGCAGCTTACTCCCGCTCTATCAGGAGCAGTTCTTC. It is translated as CASSLLPLYQEQFF. The full variable domain, its missing parts supplied by reference TRBV5-6 and TRBJ2-1, is DAGVTQSPTHLIKTRGQQVTLRCSPKSGHDTVSWYQQALGQGPQFIFQYYEEEERQRGNFPDRFSGHQFPNYSSELNVNALLLGDSALYLCASSLLPLYQEQFFGPGTRLTVL.

This sequence joins TRBV19 and TRBJ2-1; 8 bases map to TRBD1. Germline trimming cut 5 bases from V and 3 bases from J; bases unmatched to any gene: 12. Germline CDR1 reads LNHDA; CDR2 reads SQIVND (reference sequence). The CDR3 extends over 17 amino acids. The CDR3: CASSATDRGTLYNEQFF. The CDR3 nucleotides read TGTGCCAGTAGTGCTACAGACAGGGGAACTCTCTACAATGAGCAGTTCTTC.

The V call is TRBV7-6, the J call TRBJ2-2, with 8 positions matching TRBD2. The CDR3 is 17 residues long. Germline values: CDR1 SGHVS, CDR2 FNYEAQ. With 0 bases clipped from V and 5 bases from J, the junction kept 8 bases outside the gene matches. The CDR3 reads CASSLARSGRDTGELFF. CDR3 nucleotides: TGTGCCAGCAGCTTAGCCCGAAGCGGGAGAGATACCGGGGAGCTGTTTTTT. Drawing the rest from reference TRBV7-6 and TRBJ2-2, the complete variable domain is GAGVSQSPRYKVTKRGQDVALRCDPISGHVSLYWYRQALGQGPEFLTYFNYEAQQDKSGLPNDRFSAERPEGSISTLTIQRTEQRDSAMYRCASSLARSGRDTGELFFGEGSRLTVL.

The chain carries TRBV4-1 and TRBJ1-5; D remains ambiguous. CDR1 and CDR2 from the germline V gene are MGHRA and YSYEKL. V was cut by 0 bases and J by 1 base, with 10 bases left in between. The CDR3 totals 16 residues. The CDR3 DNA reads as TGCGCCAGCAGCCAAGAACCGGGTCTAAGCAATCAGCCCCAGCATTTT. Its translation is CASSQEPGLSNQPQHF.

The chain joins TRBV4-1 to TRBJ2-1; D is uncertain. The germline gives CDR1 MGHRA, CDR2 YSYEKL. The CDR3 covers 11 residues. Between the trimmed V and J ends, which lost 1 base and 6 bases, there was a span of 1 base. CDR3 bases: TGCGCCAGCAGCCAAGCCAATGAGCAGTTCTTC. Its protein product is CASSQANEQFF.

This chain uses TRBV30 with TRBJ1-3; D may be TRBD1 (5 bases). With 3 bases removed from V and 4 bases from J, the gap between germline ends came to 10 bases. CDR1 is GTSNPN, CDR2 SVGIG, per germline (reference sequence). The CDR3 contains 13 residues. CDR3 residues: CAWRQGAGNTIYF. The DNA of the CDR3 is TGTGCCTGGAGGCAGGGAGCCGGAAACACCATATATTTT.

This chain links TRBV11-1 with TRBJ1-1; 8 bases align to TRBD1. V shed 2 bases and J 3 bases; nucleotides not matched to a gene: 5. Germline CDR1 reads SGHAT; CDR2 reads FQDESV (reference sequence). The CDR3 length is 15 residues. The CDR3 is CASSLWQGAHTEAFF. CDR3 DNA sequence: TGTGCCAGCAGCTTATGGCAGGGGGCGCACACTGAAGCTTTCTTT.

This clone was observed a few times. CDR3 protein: CASSKAGGPNTGELFF. The CDR3 region has the DNA TGTGCCAGCAGCAAAGCGGGAGGGCCAAACACCGGGGAGCTGTTTTTT. V usage is TRBV7-3 and J usage is TRBJ2-2; 10 bases map to TRBD2. The J segment lost 2 bases and the V segment lost 5 bases, leaving 5 bases of the junction unmatched. Germline CDR1 SGHTA, CDR2 FQGTGA. The CDR3 is 16 amino acids.

This chain joins TRBV2 and TRBJ2-7; D is unresolved. CDR1 and CDR2 from the germline V gene are SNHLY and FYNNEI. V lost 6 bases to trimming and J lost 2 bases, with 11 bases between them. The CDR3 loop spans 13 amino acids. The chain's CDR3 is CASRGLSPYEQYF. The DNA of the CDR3 is TGTGCCAGCAGGGGCCTCAGTCCCTACGAGCAGTACTTC.

The chain couples TRBV6-1 to TRBJ2-2; 10 bases match TRBD2. The CDR3 consists of 14 residues. CDR1 is MNHNS and CDR2 is SASEGT in the germline V gene. J lost 3 bases, V lost 7 bases, and 2 bases had no gene match. The DNA of the CDR3 is TGTGCCAGCAAGGGGACTAGCGACACCGGGGAGCTGTTTTTT. Translating it yields CASKGTSDTGELFF.

V is TRBV14 and J is TRBJ1-1; D call uncertain. This CDR3 region has 14 residues. Germline V lookup: CDR1 SGHDN, CDR2 FVKESK. V was clipped by 0 bases and J by 7 bases, with 12 bases between them. CDR3 bases: TGTGCCAGCAGCCAAGACCGGAGTACAGTTGAAGCTTTCTTT. This gives the protein CASSQDRSTVEAFF.

The rearrangement links TRBV7-2 to TRBJ1-3; D not resolved. CDR1 SGHTA and CDR2 FQGNSA come from the germline V gene. The CDR3 contains 16 residues. The ends were cut back, 2 bases at V and 0 bases at J, with 11 bases in the middle. Here the CDR3 reads CASSLSHGNSGNTIYF. CDR3 coding DNA: TGTGCCAGCAGCTTAAGTCACGGGAACTCTGGAAACACCATATATTTT.

This clone was seen a handful of times. Written as DNA, the CDR3 is TGTGCCAGCAGCCCCCGGACAGGGGGCGCGATCGAGCAGTACTTC. Residues: CASSPRTGGAIEQYF. V and J are TRBV7-3 and TRBJ2-7, with 11 bases fitting TRBD1. V lost 5 bases to trimming and J lost 6 bases; unmatched junction nucleotides: 9. From germline, CDR1 is SGHTA and CDR2 FQGTGA. The CDR3 has 15 amino acids.

This clone has more than one count but fewer than ten. The chain couples TRBV12-5 to TRBJ2-2; no clear D. There are 12 residues in the CDR3. Trimming took off 5 bases at V and 9 bases at J, with 10 bases between the two ends. Germline V lookup: CDR1 LGHNT, CDR2 FRNRAP. The CDR3 loop is CASGRVIWELFF. The CDR3 nucleotides read TGTGCTAGTGGTAGGGTAATCTGGGAGCTGTTTTTT.

This clone showed up just a few times. Other DNA sequences of this sample code for an identical CDR3. This chain links TRBV27 with TRBJ2-2; D unclear. The CDR3 has 14 amino acids. Germline assignment: CDR1 MNHEY and CDR2 SMNVEV (reference sequence). Trimming took off 6 bases at V and 0 bases at J, with 8 bases between the two ends. This chain's CDR3 is CASSLATNTGELFF. DNA of the CDR3: TGTGCCAGCAGCCTCGCGACGAACACCGGGGAGCTGTTTTTT.

The rearrangement joins TRBV4-3 to TRBJ2-3; no reliable D call. This CDR3 is built from 14 residues. The V end lost 1 base, the J end lost 2 bases, and 7 bases lay between the germline ends. Looked up from germline, CDR1 is LGHNA and CDR2 is YSLEER. The CDR3 reads CASSQVPDTDTQYF. In DNA form, the CDR3 reads TGCGCCAGCAGCCAAGTGCCCGACACAGATACGCAGTATTTT.

Remarks on this clone: Relative to the germline gene, one junction end is altered; a read error may explain this. The J gene is TRBJ1-1, the V gene TRBV7-2; unclear D gene. CDR3 length: 13 amino acids. Germline V gives CDR1 SGHTA, CDR2 FQGNSA. DNA of the CDR3: TGTGCCAGCAGGTTAGATAGGAACACTGAAGCTTTCTTT. This codes for CASRLDRNTEAFF.

J is TRBJ2-3 and V is TRBV7-3; TRBD1 matches at 7 bases. CDR1 and CDR2 from the germline V gene are SGHTA and FQGTGA. The ends lost 5 bases at V and 1 base at J; junction bases unmatched: 3. The CDR3 sequence is 14 residues long. This CDR3 reads CASSETGGTDTQYF. The CDR3 nucleotides are TGTGCCAGCAGCGAAACAGGGGGCACAGATACGCAGTATTTT.

The V and J genes are TRBV27 and TRBJ1-2; maybe TRBD1 (5 bases). V dropped 5 bases and J dropped 4 bases, with 20 bases sitting between them. CDR3 length equals 16 residues. Germline CDR1 is MNHEY and CDR2 is SMNVEV (reference sequence). CDR3 bases: TGTGCCAGCAGTCCCCGGGACGGAACCTCAGGCTATGGCTACACCTTC. Protein: CASSPRDGTSGYGYTF.

The V gene is TRBV14, the J gene TRBJ2-5, with 10 bases lining up with TRBD1. Germline CDR1 and CDR2: SGHDN and FVKESK. The J segment lost 2 bases and the V segment lost 4 bases, leaving 7 bases of the junction unmatched. This CDR3 has 16 amino acids. CDR3 coding DNA: TGTGCCAGCAGCCTACGGGACAGGGGCCGGCAAGAGACCCAGTACTTC. Encoded protein: CASSLRDRGRQETQYF.

The table lists this clone with a few counts. Other nucleotide sequences in the sample specify the same CDR3. The genes are TRBV9 and TRBJ2-1; D remains ambiguous. CDR3 length equals 13 residues. The germline V and J ends were trimmed by 2 bases and 2 bases, with 5 bases remaining between them. Germline V gene lookup returns CDR1 SGDLS and CDR2 YYNGEE. Here the CDR3 reads CASSVNPYNEQFF. The CDR3 DNA reads TGTGCCAGCAGCGTGAATCCCTACAATGAGCAGTTCTTC.

The rearrangement joins TRBV30 to TRBJ2-7; D is undetermined. V was clipped by 1 base and J by 3 bases, with 13 bases between them. This CDR3 has 14 residues. Germline CDR1 reads GTSNPN; CDR2 reads SVGIG (reference sequence). CDR3 sequence: CAWSDSLWSYEQYF. The CDR3, as DNA: TGTGCCTGGAGTGACTCACTTTGGAGCTACGAGCAGTACTTC.

The chain links TRBV2 to TRBJ2-7, with 7 bases matching TRBD1. With V trimmed by 10 bases and J by 3 bases, 6 bases remained unmatched. Germline assignment: CDR1 SNHLY and CDR2 FYNNEI. The CDR3 is 12 amino acids. In DNA form, the CDR3 reads TGTGCCACCAGGGACAGTAACTACGAGCAGTACTTC. This codes for CATRDSNYEQYF. The variable domain in full, with the rest retrieved from reference TRBV2 and TRBJ2-7, is EPEVTQTPSHQVTQMGQEVILRCVPISNHLYFYWYRQILGQKVEFLVSFYNNEISEKSEIFDDQFSVERPDGSNFTLKIRSTKLEDSAMYFCATRDSNYEQYFGPGTRLTVT.

The chain uses TRBV7-8 and TRBJ1-4; the D gene is possibly TRBD1 (6 bases). CDR1 is SGHVS, CDR2 FQNEAQ, per germline. V gave up 2 bases and J gave up 10 bases, with 17 bases separating them. The length of the CDR3 is 15 residues. Here the CDR3 DNA reads TGTGCCAGCAGCTTAAGAACAGAGGGGGGGAGAAAACTGTTTTTT. It is translated as CASSLRTEGGRKLFF.

This clone was found a few times. The chain has TRBV7-6 and TRBJ1-1; 9 bases fit TRBD1. Germline CDR1 and CDR2: SGHVS and FNYEAQ. The CDR3 extends over 14 amino acids. V trimming: 7 bases; J trimming: 1 base; junction bases outside the gene matches: 4. This chain's CDR3 is CASTPGQGNTEAFF. DNA of the CDR3: TGTGCCAGCACCCCGGGACAGGGGAACACTGAAGCTTTCTTT. The variable domain in full, with the rest retrieved from reference TRBV7-6 and TRBJ1-1, is GAGVSQSPRYKVTKRGQDVALRCDPISGHVSLYWYRQALGQGPEFLTYFNYEAQQDKSGLPNDRFSAERPEGSISTLTIQRTEQRDSAMYRCASTPGQGNTEAFFGQGTRLTVV.

The J gene is TRBJ2-7, the V gene TRBV19; TRBD1 matches 7 bases. Germline assignment: CDR1 LNHDA and CDR2 SQIVND (reference sequence). CDR3 length equals 13 residues. Unmatched junction bases numbered 5, after V lost 3 bases and J lost 6 bases. CDR3 protein: CASSISRGLEQYF. CDR3 bases: TGTGCCAGTAGTATTTCGAGGGGGCTCGAGCAGTACTTC.

The chain uses TRBV5-5 and TRBJ1-2; D perhaps matches TRBD1 (5 bases). Trimming took off 1 base at V and 1 base at J, with 11 bases between the two ends. The CDR3 covers 15 residues. Germline V lookup: CDR1 SGHKS, CDR2 YYEKEE (reference sequence). Here the CDR3 reads CASSLMRGVNYGYTF. The CDR3, as DNA: TGTGCCAGCAGCTTGATGCGGGGGGTTAACTATGGCTACACCTTC. The full variable domain, in which reference TRBV5-5 and TRBJ1-2 provide the parts outside the CDR3, is DAGVTQSPTHLIKTRGQQVTLRCSPISGHKSVSWYQQVLGQGPQFIFQYYEKEERGRGNFPDRFSARQFPNYSSELNVNALLLGDSALYLCASSLMRGVNYGYTFGSGTRLTVV.

Worth noting for this clone: Distinct nucleotide sequences in the sample also encode this CDR3. The rearrangement uses TRBV18 and TRBJ2-5; D not resolved. Germline CDR1 is KGHSH and CDR2 is LQKENI. V gave up 3 bases and J gave up 1 base, with 6 bases separating them. This CDR3 comprises 13 residues. The CDR3 loop reads CASSPGSQETQYF. The DNA for the CDR3 is TGTGCCAGCTCACCGGGCAGCCAAGAGACCCAGTACTTC. The full variable domain, its missing parts supplied by reference TRBV18 and TRBJ2-5, is NAGVMQNPRHLVRRRGQEARLRCSPMKGHSHVYWYRQLPEEGLKFMVYLQKENIIDESGMPKERFSAEFPKEGPSILRIQQVVRGDSAAYFCASSPGSQETQYFGPGTRLLVL.